The source of this T cell receptor beta chain is a study of blood T cell repertoires in COVID-19. Background on the study: Sites in the United States, Italy and Spain provided acute and convalescent COVID-19 samples. The cDNA or gDNA used as material had been derived from T cells, B-cell-depleted T cells, or PBMCs.

Per the original methods: Reference gene primer amplification yielded estimated nucleated cell counts. Data came from immunoSEQ multiplex PCR; TCRdb stores just in-frame clones and leaves some out. V and J calls plus clone size are reproduced from that table; the DNA served to infer D and trimming. The repertoire includes approximately 260,000 clones, roughly 83% of them detected once, and 3.5% to 5.5% sits in the top ten. The germline gives CDR1 MNHEY, CDR2 SMNVEV (reference sequence). Trimming cost V 5 bases and J 0 bases, with 4 bases left between them. This CDR3 contains 12 residues. Sequences were obtained from peripheral blood. The chain combines TRBV27 with TRBJ2-5; D remains unclear. The receptor was derived from a man aged 60 to 69 who had recovered from COVID-19. The CDR3 loop is CASSQYQETQYF. The CDR3 coding sequence is TGTGCCAGCAGTCAATACCAAGAGACCCAGTACTTC.